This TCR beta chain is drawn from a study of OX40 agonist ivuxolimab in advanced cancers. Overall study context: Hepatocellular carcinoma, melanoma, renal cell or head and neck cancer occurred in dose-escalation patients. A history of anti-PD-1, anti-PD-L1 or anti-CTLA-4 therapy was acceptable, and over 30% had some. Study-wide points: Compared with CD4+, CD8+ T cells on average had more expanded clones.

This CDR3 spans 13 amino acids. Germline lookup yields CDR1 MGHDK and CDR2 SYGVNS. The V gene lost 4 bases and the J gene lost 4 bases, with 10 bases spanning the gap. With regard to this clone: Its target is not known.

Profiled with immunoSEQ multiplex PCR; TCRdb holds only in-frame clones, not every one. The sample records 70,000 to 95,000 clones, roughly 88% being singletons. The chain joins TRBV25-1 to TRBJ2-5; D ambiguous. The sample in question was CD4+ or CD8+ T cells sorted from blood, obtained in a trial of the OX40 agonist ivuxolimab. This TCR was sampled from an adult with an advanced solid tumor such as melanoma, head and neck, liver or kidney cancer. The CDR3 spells CASSAPHGETQYF. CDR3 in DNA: TGTGCCAGCAGTGCTCCTCACGGAGAGACCCAGTACTTC.